This T cell receptor beta chain was found in a study of T-cell reconstitution after alpha-beta-depleted transplantation in children. V lost 7 bases and J lost 4, with 23 bases in between. This CDR3 has 16 residues. The V gene's germline CDR1 is SGHRS and CDR2 YFSETQ. This clonotype has more than one count but fewer than ten. During its preparation, the TCRbeta library received unique molecular identifiers. TCRdb ran MiXCR on the PCR reads and lists one entry per CDR3 protein. The sample consists of about 870,000 distinct CDR3 sequences, approximately 15% of them appearing once. The source of this sequence is a male patient younger than 18 who had a stem cell transplant for acute lymphoblastic leukemia, so the T cells may come from the graft donor. This material consisted of PBMCs, mostly from graft donor cells, taken 360 days after TCRalphabeta/CD19-depleted stem cell transplant. This chain joins TRBV5-1 and TRBJ2-5; either TRBD1 or TRBD2 may supply D (6 bases each). CDR3 nucleotide sequence: TGCGCCAGCTGCCGGCGCCGGGGGCCTCTAGGAGAGACCCAGTACTTC. This translates into CASCRRRGPLGETQYF.